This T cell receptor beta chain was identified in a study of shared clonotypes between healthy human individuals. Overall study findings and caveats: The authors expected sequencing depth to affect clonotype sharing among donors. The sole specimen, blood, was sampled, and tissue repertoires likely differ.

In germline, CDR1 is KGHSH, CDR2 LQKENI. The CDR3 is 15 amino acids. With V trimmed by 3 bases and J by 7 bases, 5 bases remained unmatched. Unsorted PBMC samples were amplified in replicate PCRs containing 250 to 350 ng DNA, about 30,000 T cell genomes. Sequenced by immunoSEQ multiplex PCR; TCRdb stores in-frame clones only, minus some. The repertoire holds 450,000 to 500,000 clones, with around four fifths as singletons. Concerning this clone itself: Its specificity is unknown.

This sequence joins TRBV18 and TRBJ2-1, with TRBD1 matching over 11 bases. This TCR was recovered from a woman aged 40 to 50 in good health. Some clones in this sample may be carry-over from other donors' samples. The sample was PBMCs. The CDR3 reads CASSPGQGARNEQFF. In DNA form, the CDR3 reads TGTGCCAGCTCACCCGGACAGGGGGCTCGGAATGAGCAGTTCTTC.